The rows below give T cell receptor beta chains drawn from one sample of a study of cytomegalovirus exposure and HLA in healthy donors. The assay was immunoSEQ multiplex PCR, and TCRdb's table has in-frame clones only and misses some. The sample has 120,000 or so clones; less than 85% are singletons. The sample comprised PBMCs. The receptors originated from a man younger than 35 in good health and CMV-seropositive. Both conserved end residues are part of each CDR3. D genes are given only for firm matches. A clone size is listed for some rows: how often the clone was seen (once, few, many), or a class if it is expanded.

j_call,clone_size,d_call,v_call,cdr3_nt,cdr3_aa
TRBJ1-1,-,TRBD1,TRBV7-9,TGTGCCAGCAGCTTAGAAGGGGGCGACGCTTTCTTT,CASSLEGGDAFF
TRBJ1-4,few,-,TRBV6-1,TGTGCCAGCAGTGAATGGGGGGGGGAAAAACTGTTTTTT,CASSEWGGEKLFF
TRBJ2-1,-,TRBD2,TRBV9,TGTGCCAGCAGCGGTGGGACTAGCGGGGGGGCGAGTTACAATGAGCAGTTCTTC,CASSGGTSGGASYNEQFF
TRBJ1-5,-,-,TRBV28,TGTGCCAGCAGTATGGCCCCATGGCAGCCCCAGCATTTT,CASSMAPWQPQHF
TRBJ1-4,-,-,TRBV28,TGTGCCAGCAATGGAGGAGAAAAACTGTTTTTT,CASNGGEKLFF
TRBJ2-2,-,-,TRBV6-4,TGTGCCAGCAGTGACCAACCAACTGGAGGGGGGGAGCTGTTTTTT,CASSDQPTGGGELFF
TRBJ2-3,-,TRBD2,TRBV10-2,TGCGCCAGCAGTGAGCTGAGCGGGGGAACAGATACGCAGTATTTT,CASSELSGGTDTQYF
TRBJ2-5,-,-,TRBV9,TGTGCCAGCAGCGTAGGGGGCGGCGCCGGGGAGACCCAGTACTTC,CASSVGGGAGETQYF
TRBJ2-7,-,TRBD2,TRBV9,TGTGCCAGCAGCGCGACTAGCGGCACCTACGAGCAGTACTTC,CASSATSGTYEQYF
TRBJ1-5,-,TRBD1,TRBV25-1,TGTGCCAGCAGTGGATGGGGACAGCGGGAGCCCCAGCATTTT,CASSGWGQREPQHF
TRBJ1-2,-,-,TRBV6-1,TGTGCCAGCAGCCCCGCGGCTGCTAACTATGGCTACACCTTC,CASSPAAANYGYTF
TRBJ2-3,few,-,TRBV6-6,TGTGCCAGCAGTTACTCCCAGGCGGGGCGGGGAGATACGCAGTATTTT,CASSYSQAGRGDTQYF
TRBJ1-1,-,-,TRBV5-1,TGCGCCAGCAGCTTGGCGGGGGAGAACACTGAAGCTTTCTTT,CASSLAGENTEAFF
TRBJ2-3,few,-,TRBV1,TGCACCAGCAGCCAAGATCAGACTAGCGGGGGGCCAAAAGATACGCAGTATTTT,CTSSQDQTSGGPKDTQYF
TRBJ2-4,-,-,TRBV6-5,TGTGCCAGCAGTTCTCCTGACAAGCTAAACATTCAGTACTTC,CASSSPDKLNIQYF
TRBJ1-1,-,-,TRBV4-2,TGTGCCAGCAGCCAGAGACGGGGTATGAACACTGAAGCTTTCTTT,CASSQRRGMNTEAFF
TRBJ1-4,-,-,TRBV4-1,TGCGCCAGCAGCCAAGACAAAGGAGGTGAAAAACTGTTTTTT,CASSQDKGGEKLFF
TRBJ2-7,-,TRBD2,TRBV4-1,TGCGCCAGCAGCCAAACTAGCGGGCCTTCCTACGAGCAGTACTTC,CASSQTSGPSYEQYF
TRBJ2-7,-,TRBD2,TRBV18,TGTGCCAGCGCGGGGGAGGAGCGGGGACCTAGCTCCTACGAGCAGTACTTC,CASAGEERGPSSYEQYF
TRBJ1-6,once,-,TRBV7-2,TGTGCCAGCAGCCCTCGGCCCCCAGGTCCCCTCCACTTT,CASSPRPPGPLHF
TRBJ2-2,-,-,TRBV27,TGTGCCAGCAGTTTATCCCCCTCCGGGGAGCTGTTTTTT,CASSLSPSGELFF
TRBJ1-6,-,TRBD1,TRBV30,TGTGCCTGGAGACTGGGACAGGTGAATTCACCCCTCCACTTT,CAWRLGQVNSPLHF
TRBJ2-7,-,TRBD1,TRBV9,TGTGCCAGCAGCGTAGACGGACAGGTGTACGAGCAGTACTTC,CASSVDGQVYEQYF
TRBJ1-6,-,TRBD1,TRBV4-2,TGTGCCAGCAGCCAAACCGAGACAGGGAATTCACCCCTCCACTTT,CASSQTETGNSPLHF
TRBJ2-7,few,-,TRBV5-1,TGCGCCAGCAGCTTAACGGGGTCATACGAGCAGTACTTC,CASSLTGSYEQYF
TRBJ2-5,-,TRBD1,TRBV7-2,TGTGCCAGCAGCTTATGGGGCAGGGGGCATGAGACCCAGTACTTC,CASSLWGRGHETQYF
TRBJ1-2,-,TRBD1,TRBV19,TGTGCCTGCGGGGCAGGGGGGTCCAGCTATGGCTACACCTTC,CACGAGGSSYGYTF
TRBJ2-4,-,TRBD1,TRBV7-9,TGTGCCAGCAGCCCGCGCACAGGGGCCGCCTCAAAAAACATTCAGTACTTC,CASSPRTGAASKNIQYF
TRBJ1-2,-,TRBD1,TRBV7-2,TGTGCCAGCAGCTCTGACAGGGGGCTGTATGGCTACACCTTC,CASSSDRGLYGYTF
TRBJ2-7,-,-,TRBV19,TGTGCCAGTAGTCCGAGGGACACTTTCTACGAGCAGTACTTC,CASSPRDTFYEQYF